Following are 12 T cell receptor beta chains from one sample sequenced in a study of T cell responses to AZD1222 COVID-19 vaccine. Only in-frame clones appear in the TCRdb table, and some are missing; sequencing was by immunoSEQ multiplex PCR. Here the sample spans 150,000 to 200,000 clones, roughly 89% being singletons. Sequencing was performed on peripheral blood, taken on day 0 of AZD1222 vaccination. Every receptor here comes from an adult in good health.

The rearrangement links TRBV5-8 to TRBJ2-7; D is uncertain. Trimming took off 0 bases at V and 7 bases at J, with 8 bases between the two ends. Germline CDR1 and CDR2: SGHTS and YDEGEE. This CDR3 has 12 residues. The CDR3 spells CASSLERREQYF. The CDR3 DNA is TGTGCCAGCAGCTTGGAACGGCGGGAGCAGTACTTC.

This clone was counted once. J is TRBJ2-2 and V is TRBV4-1; 9 bases are a match to TRBD2. The germline V gene encodes CDR1 MGHRA and CDR2 YSYEKL. CDR3 length: 17 amino acids. V shed 0 bases, J shed 6 bases, and the junction held 8 bases outside the gene matches. The CDR3 DNA is TGCGCCAGCAGCCAAGAAGGGACTAGCTTTGGCTCCGGGGAGCTGTTTTTT. Protein product: CASSQEGTSFGSGELFF.

The CDR3 spells CASSWGQGIYNEQFF. CDR3 DNA: TGTGCCAGCAGCTGGGGACAGGGTATCTACAATGAGCAGTTCTTC. The chain combines TRBV9 with TRBJ2-1, with 9 bases identical to TRBD1. Looked up from germline, CDR1 is SGDLS and CDR2 is YYNGEE. The length of the CDR3 is 15 residues. With 4 bases clipped from V and 3 bases from J, the junction kept 5 bases outside the gene matches.

This clone showed up just once. The rearrangement uses TRBV6-5 and TRBJ2-7, with 9 bases matching TRBD1. CDR1 is MNHEY and CDR2 is SVGAGI in the germline V gene. Trimming took 7 bases from V and 3 from J; bases not matched to a gene: 10. The CDR3 length is 15 residues. CDR3 DNA sequence: TGTGCCAGCATGGAGCGGGACAGGGCAAACTACGAGCAGTACTTC. As protein: CASMERDRANYEQYF.

The chain is built from TRBV11-2 and TRBJ2-1; 10 nucleotides agree with TRBD2. The CDR3 loop spans 15 amino acids. In germline, CDR1 is SGHAT, CDR2 FQNNGV. The V segment lost 5 bases and the J segment 6 bases; nucleotides outside the gene matches: 7. The CDR3, as DNA: TGTGCCAGCAGCCAAGAGGTAGCGGGGGGCAATGAGCAGTTCTTC. Translated: CASSQEVAGGNEQFF.

This rearrangement joins TRBV2 to TRBJ2-2; maybe TRBD1 (6 bases). The CDR3 is made up of 15 amino acids. CDR1 SNHLY and CDR2 FYNNEI come from the germline V gene. With 7 bases removed from V and 0 bases from J, the gap between germline ends came to 12 bases. Here the CDR3 reads CASNLQGANTGELFF. CDR3 nucleotide sequence: TGTGCCAGCAACTTACAGGGAGCGAACACCGGGGAGCTGTTTTTT.

A single count supports this clone. The chain links TRBV30 to TRBJ2-5, with a possible D match to TRBD2 (5 bases). Germline-derived CDR1 and CDR2 are GTSNPN and SVGIG (reference sequence). Trimming left V 2 bases short and J 5 bases short, with 12 bases between. The CDR3 loop spans 13 amino acids. CDR3 amino acids: CAWSPAGGETQYF. CDR3 DNA sequence: TGTGCCTGGAGTCCGGCCGGCGGGGAGACCCAGTACTTC. Together with reference TRBV30 and TRBJ2-5, the CDR3 gives the full variable domain: SQTIHQWPATLVQPVGSPLSLECTVEGTSNPNLYWYRQAAGRGLQLLFYSVGIGQISSEVPQNLSASRPQDRQFILSSKKLLLSDSGFYLCAWSPAGGETQYFGPGTRLLVL.

The gene calls are TRBV6-5 and TRBJ2-7, with 7 bases that match TRBD2. J gave up 5 bases and V 6 bases, and 1 base lay outside the gene matches. CDR3 length equals 11 residues. In germline, CDR1 is MNHEY, CDR2 SVGAGI. CDR3 amino acids: CASSRGDEQYF. The CDR3 coding sequence is TGTGCCAGCAGCCGGGGGGACGAGCAGTACTTC.

The chain couples TRBV19 to TRBJ1-2, with 8 bases lining up with TRBD1. Germline V gene data show CDR1 as LNHDA and CDR2 as SQIVND (reference sequence). The CDR3 loop spans 13 amino acids. The V gene end was trimmed by 7 bases and the J gene end by 5 bases; junction bases not matched to a gene: 6. The chain's CDR3 is CASNRGVRYGYTF. CDR3 DNA sequence: TGTGCCAGTAACAGGGGGGTGCGGTATGGCTACACCTTC.

The gene calls are TRBV7-9 and TRBJ1-4, with a possible D match to TRBD1 (6 bases). Germline V CDR1 and CDR2: SEHNR, FQNEAQ (reference sequence). The CDR3 is made up of 16 amino acids. The ends were cut back, 0 bases at V and 6 bases at J, with 14 bases in the middle. CDR3 coding DNA: TGTGCCAGCAGCTTAGCCAGGACAGAATGGGATGAAAAACTGTTTTTT. Amino acid sequence: CASSLARTEWDEKLFF.

The rearrangement links TRBV7-9 to TRBJ2-1; 12 nucleotides line up with TRBD2. Germline values: CDR1 SEHNR, CDR2 FQNEAQ (reference sequence). V lost 5 bases, J lost 7 bases, and 9 bases stayed unmatched. The CDR3 has 16 residues. The CDR3 reads CASSRTGTSGLNEQFF. In DNA form, the CDR3 reads TGTGCCAGCAGCCGCACCGGGACTAGCGGGTTAAATGAGCAGTTCTTC.

This chain connects TRBV18 to TRBJ2-7, with D possibly matching TRBD2 (6 bases). Trimming removed 0 bases at V and 9 bases at J, with 12 bases between. The CDR3 totals 13 residues. Germline V gene lookup returns CDR1 KGHSH and CDR2 LQKENI. DNA for the CDR3: TGTGCCAGCTCACCACCATCGGGGGTCGCGCAGTACTTC. It encodes CASSPPSGVAQYF.